The clone carrying this TCR beta chain has at least ten counts. CDR1 MDHEN and CDR2 SYDVKM come from the germline V gene. Trimming cost V 5 bases and J 0 bases; bases outside gene matches: 6. This CDR3 has 16 amino acids. The sample is drawn from a study of metastatic and nonmetastatic thyroid tumors. Study-level background: The study looked at repertoires side by side in blood and in tumor or nodule tissue from malignant and benign thyroid patients.

Patients underwent thyroid surgery, and none had received any treatment before it. TCRdb re-processed the PCR reads through MiXCR. Counted here are some 30,000 clones, about 19% occurring once; the ten biggest clones make up approximately 8%. The sequence was collected from a female donor with papillary thyroid cancer or a benign thyroid nodule (not recorded which). Some clones in this sample may be carry-over from other donors' samples. Material: blood. V usage is TRBV28 and J usage is TRBJ1-3, with 8 bases lining up with TRBD1. This CDR3 reads CASSETGASSGNTIYF. DNA for the CDR3: TGTGCCAGCAGTGAGACAGGGGCTAGCTCTGGAAACACCATATATTTT. Combining the CDR3 with reference TRBV28 and TRBJ1-3 gives the whole variable domain DVKVTQSSRYLVKRTGEKVFLECVQDMDHENMFWYRQDPGLGLRLIYFSYDVKMKEKGDIPEGYSVSREKKERFSLILESASTNQTSMYLCASSETGASSGNTIYFGEGSWLTVV.